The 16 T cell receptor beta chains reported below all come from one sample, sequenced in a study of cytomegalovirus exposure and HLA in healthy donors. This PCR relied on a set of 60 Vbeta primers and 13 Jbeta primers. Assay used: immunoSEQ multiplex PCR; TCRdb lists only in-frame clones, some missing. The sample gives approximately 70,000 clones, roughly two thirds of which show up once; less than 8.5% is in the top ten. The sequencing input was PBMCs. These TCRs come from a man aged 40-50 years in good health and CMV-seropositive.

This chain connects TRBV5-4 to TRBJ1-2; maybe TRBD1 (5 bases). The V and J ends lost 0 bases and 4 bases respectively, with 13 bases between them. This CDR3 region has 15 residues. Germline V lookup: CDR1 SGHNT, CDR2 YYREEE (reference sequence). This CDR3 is CASSLVGGDGYGYTF. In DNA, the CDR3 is TGTGCCAGCAGCTTGGTTGGGGGGGATGGCTATGGCTACACCTTC.

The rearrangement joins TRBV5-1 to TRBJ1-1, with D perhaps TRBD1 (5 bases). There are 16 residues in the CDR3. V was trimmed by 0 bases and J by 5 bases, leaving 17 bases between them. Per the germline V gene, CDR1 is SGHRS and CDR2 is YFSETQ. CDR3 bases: TGCGCCAGCAGCTTGGCCTCGGGAGGGGCCCGGACTGAAGCTTTCTTT. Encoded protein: CASSLASGGARTEAFF.

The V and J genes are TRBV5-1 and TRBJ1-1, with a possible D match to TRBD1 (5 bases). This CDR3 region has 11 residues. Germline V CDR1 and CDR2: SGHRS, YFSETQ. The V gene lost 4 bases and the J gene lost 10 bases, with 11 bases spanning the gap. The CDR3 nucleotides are TGCGCCAGCAGCCCCGGGAGGGGAGCTTTCTTT. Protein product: CASSPGRGAFF.

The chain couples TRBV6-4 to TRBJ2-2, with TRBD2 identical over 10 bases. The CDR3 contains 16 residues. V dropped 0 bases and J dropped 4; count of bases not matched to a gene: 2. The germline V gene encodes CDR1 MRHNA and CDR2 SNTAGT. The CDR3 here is CASSDSASGGTGELFF. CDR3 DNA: TGTGCCAGCAGTGACTCGGCTAGCGGGGGCACCGGGGAGCTGTTTTTT.

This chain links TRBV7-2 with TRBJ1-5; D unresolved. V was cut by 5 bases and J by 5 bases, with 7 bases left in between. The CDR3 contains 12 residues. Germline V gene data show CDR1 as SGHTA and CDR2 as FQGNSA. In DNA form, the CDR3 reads TGTGCCAGCAGCGCGTCTTATCAGCCCCAGCATTTT. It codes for CASSASYQPQHF.

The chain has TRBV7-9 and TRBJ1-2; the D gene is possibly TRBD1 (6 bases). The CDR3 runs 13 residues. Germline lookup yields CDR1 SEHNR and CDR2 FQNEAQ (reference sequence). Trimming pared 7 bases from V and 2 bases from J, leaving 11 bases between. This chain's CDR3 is CASTRGQNYGYTF. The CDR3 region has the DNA TGTGCCAGCACCCGAGGACAGAACTATGGCTACACCTTC.

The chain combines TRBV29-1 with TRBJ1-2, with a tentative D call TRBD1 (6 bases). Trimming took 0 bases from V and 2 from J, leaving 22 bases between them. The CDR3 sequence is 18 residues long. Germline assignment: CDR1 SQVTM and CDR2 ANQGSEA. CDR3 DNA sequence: TGCAGCGTTGAAGATTTCATGCCGGGGGGGCGCAAAAACTATGGCTACACCTTC. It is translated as CSVEDFMPGGRKNYGYTF. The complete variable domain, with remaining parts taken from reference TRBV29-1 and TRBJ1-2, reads SAVISQKPSRDICQRGTSLTIQCQVDSQVTMMFWYRQQPGQSLTLIATANQGSEATYESGFVIDKFPISRPNLTFSTLTVSNMSPEDSSIYLCSVEDFMPGGRKNYGYTFGSGTRLTVV.

CDR3 residues: CASSLPYDRNYEQYF. In nucleotides, the CDR3 is TGTGCCAGCAGCTTACCTTACGACAGAAATTACGAGCAGTACTTC. The chain uses TRBV11-2 and TRBJ2-7, with D possibly being TRBD1 (5 bases). This CDR3 has 15 residues. CDR1 SGHAT and CDR2 FQNNGV come from the germline V gene. V was clipped by 2 bases and J by 4 bases, with 15 bases between them.

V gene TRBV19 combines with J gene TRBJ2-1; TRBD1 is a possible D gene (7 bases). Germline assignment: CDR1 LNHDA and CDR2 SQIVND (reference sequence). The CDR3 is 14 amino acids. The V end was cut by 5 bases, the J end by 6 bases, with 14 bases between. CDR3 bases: TGTGCCAGTAGTCTGGAGGGGGCTGTCAATGAGCAGTTCTTC. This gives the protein CASSLEGAVNEQFF.

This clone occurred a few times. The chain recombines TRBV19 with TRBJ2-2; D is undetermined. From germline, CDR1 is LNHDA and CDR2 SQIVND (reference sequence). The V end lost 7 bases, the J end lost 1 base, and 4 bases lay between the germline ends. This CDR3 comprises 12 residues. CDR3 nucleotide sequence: TGTGCCAGTAATCAGAACACCGGGGAGCTGTTTTTT. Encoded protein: CASNQNTGELFF.

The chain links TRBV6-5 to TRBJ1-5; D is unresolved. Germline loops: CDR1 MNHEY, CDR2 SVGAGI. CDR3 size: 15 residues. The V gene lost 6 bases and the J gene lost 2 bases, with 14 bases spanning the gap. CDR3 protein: CASRPYYVGNQPQHF. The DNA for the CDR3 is TGTGCCAGCAGGCCCTATTACGTGGGCAATCAGCCCCAGCATTTT.

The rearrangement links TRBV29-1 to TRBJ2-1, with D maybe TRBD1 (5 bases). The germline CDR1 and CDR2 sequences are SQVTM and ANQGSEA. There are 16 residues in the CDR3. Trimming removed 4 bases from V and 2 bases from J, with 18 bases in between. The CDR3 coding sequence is TGCAGCGTTGGTTTTAACTTGGGGCGACCCTACAATGAGCAGTTCTTC. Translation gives CSVGFNLGRPYNEQFF.

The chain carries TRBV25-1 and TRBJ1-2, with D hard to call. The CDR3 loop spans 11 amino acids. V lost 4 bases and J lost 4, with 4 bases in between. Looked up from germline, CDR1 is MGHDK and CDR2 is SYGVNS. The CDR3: CASSGGYGYTF. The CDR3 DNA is TGTGCCAGCAGTGGCGGCTATGGCTACACCTTC.

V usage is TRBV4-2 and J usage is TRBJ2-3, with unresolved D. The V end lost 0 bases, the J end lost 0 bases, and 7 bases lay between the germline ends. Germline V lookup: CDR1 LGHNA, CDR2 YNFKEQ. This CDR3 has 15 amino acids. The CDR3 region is CASSQDRVSTDTQYF. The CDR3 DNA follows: TGTGCCAGCAGCCAAGACCGTGTAAGCACAGATACGCAGTATTTT.

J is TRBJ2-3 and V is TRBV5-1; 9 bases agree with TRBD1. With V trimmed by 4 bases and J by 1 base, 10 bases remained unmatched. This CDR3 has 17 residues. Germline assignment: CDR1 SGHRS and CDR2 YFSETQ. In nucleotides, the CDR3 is TGCGCCAGCAGCCTGGCGGGACAGGGCTTGGGCACAGATACGCAGTATTTT. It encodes CASSLAGQGLGTDTQYF.

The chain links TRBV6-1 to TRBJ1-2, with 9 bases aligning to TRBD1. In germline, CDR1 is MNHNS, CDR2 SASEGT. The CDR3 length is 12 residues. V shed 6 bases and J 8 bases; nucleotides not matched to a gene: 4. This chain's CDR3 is CASRRDRDGYTF. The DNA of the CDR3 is TGTGCCAGCAGGAGGGACAGGGACGGCTACACCTTC.